This record looks at one T cell receptor (beta chain) sequence and its context. A much larger clone differs from this one at a single base, so this may be a read error. Mouse gene names apply. The observed sequence ends 1 residue before the CDR3 terminus, with the missing tail filled in from the germline J gene. Using immunoSEQ multiplex PCR, the repertoire was profiled, and TCRdb retains in-frame clones only, with some absent. This sample has around 6,800 clones; roughly half occur once, and the top ten carry roughly an eighth. This sample is part of a study of tissue T cells after allogeneic stem cell transplantation. The time point is: mouse harvest day 7 after allogeneic transplant. Each mouse received 10^7 T-cell-depleted marrow cells plus 10^6 splenic CD5+ T cells by tail vein. This mouse GVHD model was MHC-mismatched B6 to BALB/c, profiled day 7 or 14. This CDR3 contains 14 residues. The V gene's germline CDR1 is NNHNN and CDR2 SYGAGS (reference sequence).

Material for sequencing was lymph node tissue. The receptor comes from a female BALB/c mouse given C57BL/6 T cells with graft-versus-host disease after an allogeneic hematopoietic cell transplant. The chain has TRBV13-2 and TRBJ1-3, with a tentative D call TRBD1 (6 bases). The part of the CDR3 DNA that was read is TGTGCCGGCGGTGACAGGAATTCTGGAAATACGCTCTAT. Its protein product is CAGGDRNSGNTLY. The whole CDR3 sequence reads CAGGDRNSGNTLYF.